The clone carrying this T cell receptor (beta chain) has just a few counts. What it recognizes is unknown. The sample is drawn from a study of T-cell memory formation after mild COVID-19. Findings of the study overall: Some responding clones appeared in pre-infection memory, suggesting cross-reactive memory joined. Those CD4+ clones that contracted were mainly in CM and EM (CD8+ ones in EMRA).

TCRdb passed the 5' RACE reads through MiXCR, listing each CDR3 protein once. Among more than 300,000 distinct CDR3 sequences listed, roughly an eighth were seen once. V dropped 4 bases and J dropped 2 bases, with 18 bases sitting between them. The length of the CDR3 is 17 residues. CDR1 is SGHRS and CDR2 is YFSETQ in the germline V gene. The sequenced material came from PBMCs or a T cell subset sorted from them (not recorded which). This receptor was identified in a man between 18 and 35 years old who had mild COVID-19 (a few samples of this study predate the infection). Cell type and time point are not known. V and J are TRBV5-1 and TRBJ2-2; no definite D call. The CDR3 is CASSLYRSRSNTGELFF. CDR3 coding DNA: TGCGCCAGCAGCCTCTACCGGTCCAGGTCCAACACCGGGGAGCTGTTTTTT. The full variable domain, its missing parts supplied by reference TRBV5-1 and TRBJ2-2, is KAGVTQTPRYLIKTRGQQVTLSCSPISGHRSVSWYQQTPGQGLQFLFEYFSETQRNKGNFPGRFSGRQFSNSRSEMNVSTLELGDSALYLCASSLYRSRSNTGELFFGEGSRLTVL.